This T cell receptor beta chain originates from a study of lymphopenia after photon versus proton radiotherapy. Findings and caveats of the study: Only patients who died were analyzed for survival; proton advantage is unproven. Relative stability marked proton patients; photon patients lost diversity and naive cells. Post-nadir diversity loss with photons came from oligoclonal expansion, particularly CD8+ Temra cells.

Generated by immunoSEQ multiplex PCR, the TCRdb table keeps only in-frame clones and is missing some. The sample lists tens of thousands of clones, roughly 86% seen once, with 10% in the top ten. As regards this clone: What it recognizes is unknown.

The clonotype originates from an older woman with pancreatic cancer. Some clones in this sample may be carry-over from other donors' samples. Sequenced material: peripheral blood, taken from a patient treated with proton-based radiotherapy.

The chain's CDR3 is CASSRSTNSPLHF. The CDR3 DNA reads TGTGCCAGCAGCCGGAGTACTAATTCACCCCTCCACTTT. The V gene is TRBV6-5, the J gene TRBJ1-6; D gene unclear. The CDR3 spans 13 residues. Deletions cut 6 bases from V and 6 bases from J, with 9 bases between. Per germline, CDR1 MNHEY and CDR2 SVGAGI.